These 26 T cell receptor beta chains were sequenced from one sample in a study of Graves' ophthalmopathy and Graves' hyperthyroidism. RNA transcripts served as template for amplifying TCR beta CDR3 sequences. The workflow started with a first-round RT-PCR run with HTBI primers and then moved on to a second-round multiplex PCR. TCRdb ran MiXCR on the multiplex PCR reads and lists one entry per CDR3 protein. The sample shows about 500,000 distinct CDR3 sequences, under 45% of them seen only once. The source material was peripheral blood or thyroid tissue (not recorded which). The receptor set was obtained from an adult man with Graves' hyperthyroidism.

The chain is built from TRBV10-3 and TRBJ2-7; 8 positions match TRBD2. Germline values: CDR1 ENHRY, CDR2 SYGVKD. Germline trimming cut 8 bases from V and 2 bases from J; bases unmatched to any gene: 2. The CDR3 extends over 12 amino acids. CDR3 residues: CAIAGGPYEQYF. In DNA form, the CDR3 reads TGTGCCATCGCGGGGGGACCCTACGAGCAGTACTTC.

The gene calls are TRBV7-2 and TRBJ2-7; D possibly uses TRBD1 or TRBD2 (6 bases each). The V gene's germline CDR1 is SGHTA and CDR2 FQGNSA. The length of the CDR3 is 15 residues. The V gene lost 1 base and the J gene lost 3 bases, with 13 bases spanning the gap. The CDR3, as DNA: TGTGCCAGCAGCTTAGGTACGGGGGCCGTCTACGAGCAGTACTTC. Its protein product is CASSLGTGAVYEQYF. Full variable domain (rest looked up from reference TRBV7-2 and TRBJ2-7): GAGVSQSPSNKVTEKGKDVELRCDPISGHTALYWYRQSLGQGLEFLIYFQGNSAPDKSGLPSDRFSAERTGGSVSTLTIQRTQQEDSAVYLCASSLGTGAVYEQYFGPGTRLTVT.

Points on this clonotype: The junction shows a germline mismatch at one end, possibly a read error. Here the CDR3 reads CASSSEANVLTF. The CDR3 DNA is TGCGCCAGCAGTTCTGAGGCCAACGTCCTGACTTTC. The chain uses TRBV5-1 and TRBJ2-6; no reliable D call. The germline CDR1 and CDR2 sequences are SGHRS and YFSETQ. The CDR3 loop spans 12 amino acids.

In its sample, this clonotype was seen many times. The chain has TRBV29-1 and TRBJ1-1, with unresolved D. CDR3 size: 11 residues. V shed 7 bases and J shed 0 bases, with 6 bases lying between them. The germline V gene encodes CDR1 SQVTM and CDR2 ANQGSEA. DNA for the CDR3: TGCAGCGGTCAAATGAACACTGAAGCTTTCTTT. Translated: CSGQMNTEAFF. Filled out from reference TRBV29-1 and TRBJ1-1, the complete variable domain reads SAVISQKPSRDICQRGTSLTIQCQVDSQVTMMFWYRQQPGQSLTLIATANQGSEATYESGFVIDKFPISRPNLTFSTLTVSNMSPEDSSIYLCSGQMNTEAFFGQGTRLTVV.

This clonotype showed up many times. This rearrangement joins TRBV7-6 to TRBJ1-1, with D hard to call. Trimming took off 5 bases at V and 10 bases at J, with 17 bases between the two ends. Per germline, CDR1 SGHVS and CDR2 FNYEAQ. The CDR3 runs 13 residues. In nucleotides, the CDR3 is TGTGCCAGCAGCCCTGCCCACGGGAGTCGAGCTTTCTTT. Translating gives CASSPAHGSRAFF.

This clonotype has a handful of counts. CDR3 sequence (DNA): TGTGCCAGCAGTGGCCTAGCTCTCAATGAGCAGTTCTTC. Protein: CASSGLALNEQFF. This chain uses TRBV2 with TRBJ2-1, with D possibly TRBD2 on 5 matching bases. This CDR3 spans 13 amino acids. Germline CDR1 is SNHLY and CDR2 is FYNNEI. V was clipped by 4 bases and J by 6 bases, with 10 bases between them.

In this sample, this clonotype turned up many times. The chain couples TRBV10-3 to TRBJ2-3; 7 nucleotides align to TRBD1. V lost 10 bases and J lost 3; bases outside the gene matches: 7. Per the germline V gene, CDR1 is ENHRY and CDR2 is SYGVKD. There are 13 residues in the CDR3. This CDR3 is CATTTGWTDTQYF. The DNA of the CDR3 is TGTGCCACTACGACAGGGTGGACAGATACGCAGTATTTT.

This clonotype was seen at least ten times. CDR3 bases: TGTGCCAGCAGCTCGCATCGAGAAAAATACTTCTATGGCTACACCTTC. Translation: CASSSHREKYFYGYTF. The V gene is TRBV7-9, the J gene TRBJ1-2; D is unresolved. V lost 4 bases and J lost 4, with 19 bases in between. The CDR3 loop spans 16 amino acids. Germline V gene data show CDR1 as SEHNR and CDR2 as FQNEAQ (reference sequence).

This clonotype was detected ten times or more. The chain has TRBV20-1 and TRBJ2-7; 8 nucleotides line up with TRBD2. V shed 8 bases and J 5 bases; nucleotides not matched to a gene: 14. The CDR3 totals 14 residues. Germline V lookup: CDR1 DFQATT, CDR2 SNEGSKA (reference sequence). The CDR3 reads CSLGSRGALNEQYF. The CDR3 DNA is TGCAGTTTGGGTTCGCGGGGGGCGTTGAACGAGCAGTACTTC.

Concerning this clonotype: This clone may be a read error of a much larger clone one base away. Since no conserved phenylalanine or tryptophan closes the CDR3, a read error is the likely cause. This chain uses TRBV6-1 with TRBJ1-5; 7 bases map to TRBD1. Germline loops: CDR1 MNHNS, CDR2 SASEGT. V dropped 8 bases and J dropped 0; count of bases not matched to a gene: 7. The CDR3 extends over 15 amino acids. The CDR3 spells CASGWDSFSNQPQHY. The CDR3 region has the DNA TGTGCCAGCGGGTGGGACAGCTTTAGCAATCAGCCCCAGCATTAT.

The V call is TRBV6-5, the J call TRBJ2-7; the D gene could be TRBD1 or TRBD2 (5 bases each). V lost 3 bases and J 2 bases, leaving 8 bases between the germline ends. CDR3 length equals 13 residues. Germline V CDR1 and CDR2: MNHEY, SVGAGI. The CDR3 reads CASSYSGPYEQYF. The CDR3, as DNA: TGTGCCAGCAGTTATTCGGGGCCCTACGAGCAGTACTTC.

This clonotype was counted ten times or more. This chain links TRBV12-3 or TRBV12-4 with TRBJ1-2, with D possibly being TRBD1 (5 bases). Deletions cut 2 bases from V and 11 bases from J, with 12 bases between. The CDR3 is made up of 12 amino acids. CDR3: CASSLTGRRYTF. DNA for the CDR3: TGTGCCAGCAGTTTAACGGGACGCCGTTACACCTTC.

Regarding this clonotype: A much larger clone sits a single nucleotide away, making a read error possible. The gene calls are TRBV5-6 and TRBJ1-1; D might be TRBD1 (6 bases). This CDR3 is built from 11 residues. In germline, CDR1 is SGHDT, CDR2 YYEEEE. V was cut by 4 bases and J by 12 bases, with 13 bases left in between. This chain's CDR3 is CASSGGPITFF. For the CDR3, the DNA is TGTGCCAGCAGCGGGGGGCCTATAACTTTCTTT.

This rearrangement joins TRBV29-1 to TRBJ2-3; 7 nucleotides match TRBD2. The CDR3 length is 15 residues. Germline CDR1 is SQVTM and CDR2 is ANQGSEA. J lost 2 bases, V lost 4 bases, and 9 bases had no gene match. The CDR3, as DNA: TGCAGCGTTGTGGAGAGCGGGGCTTTCACAGATACGCAGTATTTT. This translates into CSVVESGAFTDTQYF.

The J gene is TRBJ1-2, the V gene TRBV7-9; a possible D gene is TRBD1 (6 bases). V lost 1 base to trimming and J lost 5 bases, with 17 bases between them. Germline-derived CDR1 and CDR2 are SEHNR and FQNEAQ (reference sequence). The CDR3 sequence is 16 residues long. CDR3 protein: CASSLVAGGRGYGYTF. The CDR3 coding sequence is TGTGCCAGCAGCTTAGTGGCGGGAGGTAGGGGGTATGGCTACACCTTC.

This clonotype was detected ten times or more. The rearrangement links TRBV24-1 to TRBJ2-5, with 10 bases identical to TRBD1. Germline assignment: CDR1 KGHDR and CDR2 SFDVKD. This CDR3 comprises 15 residues. After removal of 5 bases from V and 3 bases from J, the junction contained 5 bases not matched to a gene. In DNA, the CDR3 is TGTGCCACCAGTGGTGCCGGGACAGGGGAAGAGACCCAGTACTTC. Protein: CATSGAGTGEETQYF.

This clonotype was seen ten or more times. The V call is TRBV7-2, the J call TRBJ1-2; possibly TRBD1 for D (5 bases). The germline V gene has CDR1 SGHTA and CDR2 FQGNSA. This CDR3 is built from 14 residues. V was shortened by 1 base and J by 4 bases, with 10 bases between the two germline ends. The CDR3 DNA reads TGTGCCAGCAGCTTAGGGGGGTCGAGCTATGGCTACACCTTC. It is translated as CASSLGGSSYGYTF.

In this sample, this clonotype turned up a few times. The chain links TRBV12-3 or TRBV12-4 to TRBJ2-5, with 7 positions matching TRBD1. The CDR3 is made up of 14 amino acids. The J segment lost 2 bases and the V segment lost 6 bases, leaving 6 bases of the junction unmatched. The CDR3 spells CASRTGTAQETQYF. In DNA, the CDR3 is TGTGCCAGCAGGACAGGGACAGCACAAGAGACCCAGTACTTC.

Ten or more counts support this clonotype. The chain has TRBV20-1 and TRBJ1-2; the D is unclear. Germline V CDR1 and CDR2: DFQATT, SNEGSKA (reference sequence). The CDR3 sequence is 13 residues long. Trimming left V 6 bases short and J 5 bases short, with 16 bases between. As DNA, the CDR3 is TGCAGTGCCCAGCCGTCAGGCGTTTATGGCTACACCTTC. Translated: CSAQPSGVYGYTF.

This clonotype was found many times. The rearrangement joins TRBV19 to TRBJ2-7; 13 bases line up with TRBD2. This CDR3 has 15 residues. Germline V gene lookup returns CDR1 LNHDA and CDR2 SQIVND (reference sequence). Trimming removed 3 bases from V and 4 bases from J; junction bases left unmatched: 3. The CDR3 here is CASSIGLAGAYEQYF. CDR3 in DNA: TGTGCCAGTAGTATTGGACTAGCGGGAGCGTACGAGCAGTACTTC.

The rearrangement links TRBV5-5 to TRBJ2-7; 10 nucleotides agree with TRBD2. The CDR3 has 16 amino acids. Germline lookup yields CDR1 SGHKS and CDR2 YYEKEE (reference sequence). The junction had 6 bases not matched to a gene; V was cut back by 3 bases and J by 0 bases. CDR3 protein: CASSSPASGSSYEQYF. The DNA of the CDR3 is TGTGCCAGCAGCTCACCCGCTAGCGGGAGCTCCTACGAGCAGTACTTC.

This clonotype was observed many times. The chain uses TRBV2 and TRBJ1-5; no clear D gene. Germline CDR1 SNHLY, CDR2 FYNNEI. The CDR3 has 13 amino acids. The germline V and J ends were trimmed by 6 bases and 0 bases, with 6 bases remaining between them. DNA for the CDR3: TGTGCCAGCAGGACGGATAGCAATCAGCCCCAGCATTTT. This sequence encodes CASRTDSNQPQHF.

This clonotype showed up many times. J is TRBJ1-5 and V is TRBV20-1; D not resolved. Trimming stripped 3 bases from V and 6 bases from J, with 9 bases between. There are 12 residues in the CDR3. CDR1 DFQATT and CDR2 SNEGSKA come from the germline V gene (reference sequence). Here the CDR3 DNA reads TGCAGTGCTAGGCTTGGGATTCAGCCCCAGCATTTT. This encodes CSARLGIQPQHF.

This clonotype came up many times. The J gene is TRBJ1-5, the V gene TRBV7-9; D might be TRBD1 (5 bases). The CDR3 loop spans 15 amino acids. V shed 1 base and J shed 4 bases, with 11 bases lying between them. The V gene's germline CDR1 is SEHNR and CDR2 FQNEAQ (reference sequence). CDR3 in amino acids: CASSLGGFKNQPQHF. CDR3 sequence (DNA): TGTGCCAGCAGCTTAGGGGGCTTCAAGAATCAGCCCCAGCATTTT.

This clonotype was detected ten times or more. This rearrangement joins TRBV6-1 to TRBJ1-5; D unresolved. The CDR3 is 14 amino acids. Between the trimmed V and J ends, which lost 7 bases and 0 bases, there was a span of 10 bases. Germline loops: CDR1 MNHNS, CDR2 SASEGT. CDR3 DNA sequence: TGTGCCAGCATAGGCTGGAATAGCAATCAGCCCCAGCATTTT. As protein: CASIGWNSNQPQHF.

This clonotype has only one observation. An end of the junction does not agree with germline; a read error may underlie this. The chain's CDR3 is CASSSLTWVGYTF. The CDR3 DNA reads TGCGCCAGCAGTTCATTAACATGGGTTGGCTACACCTTC. The chain is built from TRBV11-2 and TRBJ1-2; D is unresolved. CDR1 is SGHAT, CDR2 FQNNGV, per germline. The CDR3 loop spans 13 amino acids.